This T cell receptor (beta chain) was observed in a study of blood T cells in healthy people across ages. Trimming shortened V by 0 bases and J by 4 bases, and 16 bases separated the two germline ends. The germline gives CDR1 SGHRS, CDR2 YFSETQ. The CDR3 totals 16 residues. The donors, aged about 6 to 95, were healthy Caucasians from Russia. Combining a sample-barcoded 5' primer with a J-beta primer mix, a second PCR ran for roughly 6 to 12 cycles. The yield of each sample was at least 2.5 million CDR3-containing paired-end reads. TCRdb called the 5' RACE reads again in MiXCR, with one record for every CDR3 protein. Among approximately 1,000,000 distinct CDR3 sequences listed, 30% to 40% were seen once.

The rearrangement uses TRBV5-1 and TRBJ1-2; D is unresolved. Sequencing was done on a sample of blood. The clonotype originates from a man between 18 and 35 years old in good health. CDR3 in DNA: TGCGCCAGCAGCTTGGGGTCGTCGGGTCCACTCTATGGCTACACCTTC. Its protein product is CASSLGSSGPLYGYTF.